This TCR beta chain was profiled in a study of Graves' ophthalmopathy and Graves' hyperthyroidism. Ophthalmopathy in the donors was of moderate-to-severe activity, with CAS ≥3, NOSPECS ≥4 and duration under 3 months. Study outcomes and limitations: The 13-signature model separated ophthalmopathy from stable hyperthyroidism at around 86% sensitivity and roughly 81% specificity.

The CDR3 is 16 amino acids. The V segment lost 4 bases and the J segment 5 bases; nucleotides outside the gene matches: 8. RNA transcripts were the source from which TCR beta CDR3 regions were amplified. Second-round multiplex PCR followed a first-round RT-PCR using HTBI primers. Each CDR3 protein is one row after TCRdb ran MiXCR on the multiplex PCR reads. The sample has under 350,000 distinct CDR3 sequences, 15% to 20% seen once. In its sample, this clonotype was seen many times. Its specificity is unknown. The V and J genes are TRBV12-3 or TRBV12-4 and TRBJ2-5; 12 bases are shared with TRBD2. The specimen sequenced was peripheral blood. This TCR was recovered from an adult man with Graves' ophthalmopathy. CDR3 nucleotide sequence: TGTGCCAGCAGTTCGGAACTAGCGGGAGGATTGGAGACCCAGTACTTC. It translates to CASSSELAGGLETQYF.